Shown below are 29 T cell receptor beta chains from a single sample sequenced in a study of blood T cell repertoires in COVID-19. Some clones are missing from TCRdb's copy, which holds only in-frame ones; the method was immunoSEQ multiplex PCR. The table has more than 250,000 clones, about 87% seen once. Sequencing was done on a sample of PBMCs or T cells enriched from blood (not recorded which). Receptors were obtained from a woman in her twenties or thirties who had recovered from COVID-19.

To note about this clone: This sample includes further DNA sequences coding for the same CDR3. J is TRBJ2-1 and V is TRBV7-2, with 12 bases identical to TRBD2. The CDR3 runs 15 residues. Unmatched junction bases numbered 5, after V lost 5 bases and J lost 6 bases. Germline V gene lookup returns CDR1 SGHTA and CDR2 FQGNSA. The DNA for the CDR3 is TGTGCCAGCAGCCCCTCTAGCGGGGGGGGCAATGAGCAGTTCTTC. Encoded protein: CASSPSSGGGNEQFF.

Comments on this clone: Other nucleotide sequences from this sample produce the same CDR3. CDR3 nucleotides: TGTGCCAGCAGCGCCGGGGGTTACCAAGAGACCCAGTACTTC. Its translation: CASSAGGYQETQYF. V gene TRBV9 combines with J gene TRBJ2-5, with D maybe TRBD2 (6 bases). CDR1 and CDR2 from the germline V gene are SGDLS and YYNGEE. V lost 3 bases, J lost 0 bases, and 9 bases lay in between. The CDR3 runs to 14 residues.

The chain is built from TRBV13 and TRBJ1-5; 8 nucleotides align to TRBD1. Germline CDR1 PRHDT, CDR2 FYEKMQ (reference sequence). With 5 bases clipped from V and 1 base from J, the junction kept 7 bases outside the gene matches. The CDR3 consists of 16 residues. This CDR3 is CASSLGQVGSNQPQHF. The CDR3, as DNA: TGTGCCAGCAGCCTGGGACAGGTAGGGAGCAATCAGCCCCAGCATTTT.

V usage is TRBV5-1 and J usage is TRBJ1-3; TRBD1 aligns across 7 bases. Unmatched junction bases numbered 8, after V lost 5 bases and J lost 3 bases. Germline V lookup: CDR1 SGHRS, CDR2 YFSETQ. The CDR3 is made up of 15 amino acids. The CDR3 coding sequence is TGCGCCAGCAGTACTACAGGGGCTGGTGGAAACACCATATATTTT. Amino acids: CASSTTGAGGNTIYF.

The chain carries TRBV28 and TRBJ1-2; weak D call: TRBD1 (5 bases). Trimming removed 6 bases from V and 0 bases from J, with 5 bases in between. Germline V CDR1 and CDR2: MDHEN, SYDVKM. The CDR3 is 12 amino acids. The CDR3 DNA sequence: TGTGCCAGCAGGACAGCTAACTATGGCTACACCTTC. Translation gives CASRTANYGYTF.

Concerning this clone: The sample contains more than one DNA sequence encoding this CDR3. The J gene is TRBJ1-2, the V gene TRBV5-1; D not resolved. This CDR3 has 13 residues. The V gene lost 2 bases and the J gene lost 4 bases, with 9 bases spanning the gap. Germline loops: CDR1 SGHRS, CDR2 YFSETQ. CDR3 in DNA: TGCGCCAGCAGCTTAGAGGGTGGCTATGGCTACACCTTC. Amino acid sequence: CASSLEGGYGYTF.

The chain links TRBV19 to TRBJ2-3; TRBD1 aligns across 9 bases. CDR1 LNHDA and CDR2 SQIVND come from the germline V gene (reference sequence). Trimming at V came to 5 bases and at J to 2 bases, leaving 5 bases not matched to a gene. The CDR3 has 15 residues. The CDR3 here is CASSVGQGITDTQYF. The DNA for the CDR3 is TGTGCCAGTAGTGTGGGACAGGGAATCACAGATACGCAGTATTTT.

The gene calls are TRBV12-5 and TRBJ2-2; 7 bases line up with TRBD1. Trimming cost V 4 bases and J 2 bases; bases outside gene matches: 7. This CDR3 has 16 residues. Looked up from germline, CDR1 is LGHNT and CDR2 is FRNRAP. The CDR3 coding sequence is TGTGCTAGTGGTTCCCTCCGGGACAGAAACACCGGGGAGCTGTTTTTT. Translation gives CASGSLRDRNTGELFF.

V and J are TRBV4-2 and TRBJ2-7; D is ambiguous. Trimming shortened V by 0 bases and J by 3 bases, and 12 bases separated the two germline ends. CDR1 LGHNA and CDR2 YNFKEQ come from the germline V gene. The CDR3 contains 15 residues. The CDR3 here is CASSQDSGHFYEQYF. The CDR3 bases are TGTGCCAGCAGCCAAGATAGTGGGCACTTCTACGAGCAGTACTTC.

The rearrangement uses TRBV7-2 and TRBJ1-2; a possible D gene is TRBD1 (6 bases). The CDR3 has 15 amino acids. V lost 1 base and J lost 5, with 14 bases in between. Per the germline V gene, CDR1 is SGHTA and CDR2 is FQGNSA. CDR3 bases: TGTGCCAGCAGCTTAGGGGGGGGCGGCGGGTATGGCTACACCTTC. It encodes CASSLGGGGGYGYTF.

This clone turned up a few times. CDR3 bases: TGCGCCAGCAGCTTGGGCAGGAACACTGAAGCTTTCTTT. Translation: CASSLGRNTEAFF. The V gene is TRBV5-1, the J gene TRBJ1-1; D is uncertain. The ends were cut back, 0 bases at V and 1 base at J, with 4 bases in the middle. The length of the CDR3 is 13 residues. Looked up from germline, CDR1 is SGHRS and CDR2 is YFSETQ.

This rearrangement joins TRBV29-1 to TRBJ2-7; tentatively, D is TRBD1 (7 bases). There are 16 residues in the CDR3. Looked up from germline, CDR1 is SQVTM and CDR2 is ANQGSEA. With 5 bases removed from V and 0 bases from J, the gap between germline ends came to 20 bases. CDR3 DNA sequence: TGCAGCGTTCTTGGAGGAGGGGGCCCCCGCTCCTACGAGCAGTACTTC. Translated: CSVLGGGGPRSYEQYF.

This clone has a count of ten or more. The chain employs TRBV5-4 and TRBJ1-2, with D possibly being TRBD1 (6 bases). The germline V gene encodes CDR1 SGHNT and CDR2 YYREEE (reference sequence). V was cut by 0 bases and J by 4 bases, with 7 bases left in between. The CDR3 totals 13 residues. CDR3 amino acids: CASSLEGGYGYTF. Written as DNA, the CDR3 is TGTGCCAGCAGCTTGGAAGGGGGCTATGGCTACACCTTC.

This clone has only a few counts. The chain has TRBV27 and TRBJ1-5; the match to TRBD1 covers 8 bases. This CDR3 region has 14 residues. Unmatched junction bases numbered 3, after V lost 6 bases and J lost 2 bases. CDR1 MNHEY and CDR2 SMNVEV come from the germline V gene (reference sequence). CDR3 nucleotides: TGTGCCAGCAGACTGACAGGGGGCAATCAGCCCCAGCATTTT. This codes for CASRLTGGNQPQHF.

CDR3 residues: CASSLAGGNTIYF. In DNA, the CDR3 is TGTGCCAGCAGCTTGGCGGGCGGAAACACCATATATTTT. J is TRBJ1-3 and V is TRBV3-1 (or the pseudogene TRBV3-2); D gene unclear. Trimming removed 5 bases at V and 4 bases at J, with 9 bases between. The CDR3 covers 13 residues. Germline CDR1 and CDR2: LGHDT and YNNKEL (reference sequence).

The genes are TRBV6-5 and TRBJ2-1; D is possibly TRBD1 (6 bases). The CDR3 loop spans 16 amino acids. Trimming took 4 bases from V and 9 from J, leaving 22 bases between them. Germline V gives CDR1 MNHEY, CDR2 SVGAGI. CDR3 residues: CASSSGTSLGWTEQFF. The DNA for the CDR3 is TGTGCCAGCAGTTCCGGGACAAGTCTGGGATGGACTGAGCAGTTCTTC.

The chain uses TRBV29-1 and TRBJ1-2; possible D gene TRBD1, 6 bases. This CDR3 region has 13 residues. V lost 6 bases to trimming and J lost 6 bases, with 17 bases between them. Germline CDR1 reads SQVTM; CDR2 reads ANQGSEA. Written as DNA, the CDR3 is TGCAGCGTAAGACTACAGGGTGGGGATGGCTACACCTTC. Amino acids: CSVRLQGGDGYTF.

The chain links TRBV11-2 to TRBJ1-2; tentative D call: TRBD1 (6 bases). The CDR3 extends over 14 amino acids. V was trimmed by 5 bases and J by 4 bases, leaving 14 bases between them. Per germline, CDR1 SGHAT and CDR2 FQNNGV. The CDR3 protein is CASSPRQGGYGYTF. CDR3 DNA sequence: TGTGCCAGCAGCCCCCGGCAAGGGGGCTATGGCTACACCTTC.

The genes are TRBV6-5 and TRBJ2-7; 7 bases align to TRBD2. CDR3 length equals 15 residues. CDR1 MNHEY and CDR2 SVGAGI come from the germline V gene. J lost 2 bases, V lost 6 bases, and 10 bases had no gene match. The CDR3 sequence: CASSAGRLSPYEQYF. For the CDR3, the DNA is TGTGCCAGCAGCGCCGGGAGGTTGAGTCCCTACGAGCAGTACTTC.

The rearrangement joins TRBV6-5 to TRBJ1-2, with D possibly matching TRBD1 (6 bases). The CDR3 is made up of 16 amino acids. V shed 2 bases and J shed 1 base, with 14 bases lying between them. Germline V lookup: CDR1 MNHEY, CDR2 SVGAGI. The CDR3 loop is CASSYTRGGFNYGYTF. The CDR3 nucleotides are TGTGCCAGCAGTTACACCAGGGGCGGCTTTAACTATGGCTACACCTTC.

Only one count was recorded for this clone. V is TRBV10-3 and J is TRBJ2-7; TRBD2 matches at 7 bases. Germline V gene data show CDR1 as ENHRY and CDR2 as SYGVKD. The V and J ends lost 6 bases and 3 bases, in that order; junction bases with no gene match: 11. The CDR3 spans 15 residues. Here the CDR3 reads CAIREVTSPLYEQYF. In nucleotides, the CDR3 is TGTGCCATCAGGGAGGTGACTAGCCCCCTCTACGAGCAGTACTTC.

The rearrangement uses TRBV5-6 and TRBJ1-5; a possible D gene is TRBD1 (5 bases). Germline CDR1 and CDR2: SGHDT and YYEEEE. The V end was cut by 2 bases, the J end by 5 bases, with 11 bases between. The CDR3 runs 14 residues. The CDR3: CASSFGRDYQPQHF. DNA of the CDR3: TGTGCCAGCAGCTTCGGGAGGGACTATCAGCCCCAGCATTTT.

This clone was found once. The J gene is TRBJ2-2, the V gene TRBV6-4; 10 nucleotides match TRBD1. The trim removed 3 bases at V and 3 bases at J, leaving 1 base unmatched. Per germline, CDR1 MRHNA and CDR2 SNTAGT. This CDR3 has 15 amino acids. CDR3 DNA: TGTGCCAGCAGTGAGGACAGGGGGGACACCGGGGAGCTGTTTTTT. Protein product: CASSEDRGDTGELFF.

The J gene is TRBJ1-2, the V gene TRBV2; D is possibly TRBD1 (6 bases). The V end lost 1 base, the J end lost 7 bases, and 13 bases lay between the germline ends. CDR1 SNHLY and CDR2 FYNNEI come from the germline V gene. This CDR3 has 14 amino acids. The CDR3 DNA reads TGTGCCAGCAGTGAAGTGGGGGGGCGGCGTGGCTACACCTTC. Residues: CASSEVGGRRGYTF.

V usage is TRBV28 and J usage is TRBJ2-6; D is possibly TRBD1 (6 bases). The germline V and J ends were trimmed by 2 bases and 2 bases, with 7 bases remaining between them. This CDR3 comprises 15 residues. From germline, CDR1 is MDHEN and CDR2 SYDVKM. In DNA, the CDR3 is TGTGCCAGCAGTTTAGGGGGCGCTGGGGCCAACGTCCTGACTTTC. As protein: CASSLGGAGANVLTF.

The chain joins TRBV9 to TRBJ1-1, with 7 nucleotides matching TRBD1. The germline CDR1 and CDR2 sequences are SGDLS and YYNGEE. V shed 3 bases and J 5 bases; nucleotides not matched to a gene: 13. The CDR3 totals 16 residues. The CDR3 spells CASSEGASLRGTEAFF. In DNA form, the CDR3 reads TGTGCCAGCAGCGAGGGGGCGAGTCTAAGAGGGACTGAAGCTTTCTTT.

The CDR3 spells CATSPPGNYGYTF. The CDR3 nucleotides read TGCGCCACCTCCCCCCCAGGAAACTATGGCTACACCTTC. The chain combines TRBV5-1 with TRBJ1-2; D not certain. V shed 9 bases and J shed 2 bases, with 14 bases lying between them. Germline V CDR1 and CDR2: SGHRS, YFSETQ. The CDR3 has 13 residues.

The rearrangement uses TRBV18 and TRBJ1-2, with D possibly TRBD1 on 6 matching bases. The CDR3 extends over 15 amino acids. Germline CDR1 KGHSH, CDR2 LQKENI. V was shortened by 2 bases and J by 2 bases, with 12 bases between the two germline ends. As DNA, the CDR3 is TGTGCCAGCTCACCAACTGGACAGTGGAACTATGGCTACACCTTC. It is translated as CASSPTGQWNYGYTF.

The gene calls are TRBV25-1 and TRBJ1-2; D remains unclear. Germline V lookup: CDR1 MGHDK, CDR2 SYGVNS. The CDR3 loop spans 14 amino acids. Trimming stripped 1 base from V and 7 bases from J, with 13 bases between. In nucleotides, the CDR3 is TGTGCCAGCAGTGAATCTAAAGCGGGAGGTGGCTACACCTTC. This translates into CASSESKAGGGYTF.